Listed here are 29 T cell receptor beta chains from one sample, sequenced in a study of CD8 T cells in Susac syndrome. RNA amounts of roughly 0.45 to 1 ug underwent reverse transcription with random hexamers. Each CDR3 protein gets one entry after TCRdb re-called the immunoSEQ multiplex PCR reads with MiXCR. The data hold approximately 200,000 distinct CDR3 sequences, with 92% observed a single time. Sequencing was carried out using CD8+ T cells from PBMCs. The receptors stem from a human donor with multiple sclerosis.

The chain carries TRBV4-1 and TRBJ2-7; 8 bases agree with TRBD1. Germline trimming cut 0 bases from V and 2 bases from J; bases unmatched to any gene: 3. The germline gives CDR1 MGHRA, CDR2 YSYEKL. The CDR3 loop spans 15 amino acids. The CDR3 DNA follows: TGCGCCAGCAGCCAAGAAGGACAGGGAGCCTACGAGCAGTACTTC. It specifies CASSQEGQGAYEQYF.

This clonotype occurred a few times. Here the CDR3 reads CASSYSLLAGEQYF. The CDR3 DNA is TGTGCCAGCAGTTACAGTCTTCTAGCGGGAGAGCAGTACTTC. The rearrangement uses TRBV6-2 or TRBV6-3 and TRBJ2-7, with 9 bases aligning to TRBD2. The V gene's germline CDR1 is MNHEY and CDR2 SVGEGT. V was pared by 2 bases and J by 7 bases, with 6 bases of the junction left unmatched. The CDR3 runs to 14 residues.

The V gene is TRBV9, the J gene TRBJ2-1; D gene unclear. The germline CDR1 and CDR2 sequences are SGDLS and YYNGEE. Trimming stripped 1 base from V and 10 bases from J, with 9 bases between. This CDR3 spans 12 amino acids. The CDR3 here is CASSVQDTEQFF. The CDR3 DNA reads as TGTGCCAGCAGCGTACAAGACACCGAGCAGTTCTTC.

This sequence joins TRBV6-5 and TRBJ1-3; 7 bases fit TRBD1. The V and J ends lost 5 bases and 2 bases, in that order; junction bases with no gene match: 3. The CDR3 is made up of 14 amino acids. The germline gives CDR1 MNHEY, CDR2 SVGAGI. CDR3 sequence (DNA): TGTGCCAGCAGTGAGACAGGGACTGGAAACACCATATATTTT. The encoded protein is CASSETGTGNTIYF.

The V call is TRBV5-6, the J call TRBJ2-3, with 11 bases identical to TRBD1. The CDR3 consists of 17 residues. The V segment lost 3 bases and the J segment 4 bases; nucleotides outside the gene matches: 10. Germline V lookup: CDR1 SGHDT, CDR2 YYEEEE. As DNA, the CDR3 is TGTGCCAGCAGCTCCGGGACAGGGGGATTTACCCCAGATACGCAGTATTTT. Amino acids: CASSSGTGGFTPDTQYF.

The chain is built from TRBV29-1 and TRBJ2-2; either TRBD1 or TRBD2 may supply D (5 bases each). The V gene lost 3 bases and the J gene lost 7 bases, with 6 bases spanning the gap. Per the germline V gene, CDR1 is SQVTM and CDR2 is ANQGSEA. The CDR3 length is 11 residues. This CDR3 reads CSVEGDGELFF. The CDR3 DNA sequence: TGCAGCGTTGAGGGGGACGGGGAGCTGTTTTTT.

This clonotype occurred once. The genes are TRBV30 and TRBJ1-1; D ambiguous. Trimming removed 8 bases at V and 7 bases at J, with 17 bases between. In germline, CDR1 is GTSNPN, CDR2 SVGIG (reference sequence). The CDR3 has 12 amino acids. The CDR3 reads CAGYHQIGEAFF. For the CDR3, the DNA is TGTGCCGGATACCACCAAATCGGTGAAGCTTTCTTT.

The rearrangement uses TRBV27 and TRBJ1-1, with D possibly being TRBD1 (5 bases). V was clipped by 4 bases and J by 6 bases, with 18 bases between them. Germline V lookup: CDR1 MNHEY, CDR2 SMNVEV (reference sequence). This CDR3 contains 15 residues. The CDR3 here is CASSSSGTGASEAFF. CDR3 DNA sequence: TGTGCCAGCAGTTCCTCCGGGACCGGTGCCTCTGAAGCTTTCTTT.

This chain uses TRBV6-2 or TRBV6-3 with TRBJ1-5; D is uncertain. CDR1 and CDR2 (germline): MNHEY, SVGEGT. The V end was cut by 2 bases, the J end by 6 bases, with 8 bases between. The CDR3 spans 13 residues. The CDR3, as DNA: TGTGCCAGCAGTTACGGAGGTCCTCAGCCCCAGCATTTT. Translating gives CASSYGGPQPQHF.

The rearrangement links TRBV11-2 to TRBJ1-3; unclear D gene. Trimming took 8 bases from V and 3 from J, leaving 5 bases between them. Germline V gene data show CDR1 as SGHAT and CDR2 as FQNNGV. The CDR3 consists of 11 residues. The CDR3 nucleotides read TGTGCCAGCGCCCTTGGAAACACCATATATTTT. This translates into CASALGNTIYF.

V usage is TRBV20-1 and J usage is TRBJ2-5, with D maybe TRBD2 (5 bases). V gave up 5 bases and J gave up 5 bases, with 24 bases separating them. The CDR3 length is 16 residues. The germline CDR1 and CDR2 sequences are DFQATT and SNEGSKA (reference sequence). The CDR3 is CSAERAGDTVGETQYF. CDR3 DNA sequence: TGCAGTGCTGAAAGGGCCGGGGATACCGTCGGGGAGACCCAGTACTTC.

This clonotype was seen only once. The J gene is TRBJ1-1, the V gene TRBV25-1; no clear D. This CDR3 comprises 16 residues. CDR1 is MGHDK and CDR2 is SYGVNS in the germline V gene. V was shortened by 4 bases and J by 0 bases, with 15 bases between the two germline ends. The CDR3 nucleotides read TGTGCCAGCAGTGGACCCAAAGGCTTATTGAACACTGAAGCTTTCTTT. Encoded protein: CASSGPKGLLNTEAFF.

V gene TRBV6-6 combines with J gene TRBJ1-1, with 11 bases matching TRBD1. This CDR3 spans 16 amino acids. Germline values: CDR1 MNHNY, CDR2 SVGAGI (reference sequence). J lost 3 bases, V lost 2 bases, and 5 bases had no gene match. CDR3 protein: CASSYGQGAGDTEAFF. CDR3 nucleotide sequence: TGTGCCAGCAGTTACGGACAGGGGGCTGGGGACACTGAAGCTTTCTTT.

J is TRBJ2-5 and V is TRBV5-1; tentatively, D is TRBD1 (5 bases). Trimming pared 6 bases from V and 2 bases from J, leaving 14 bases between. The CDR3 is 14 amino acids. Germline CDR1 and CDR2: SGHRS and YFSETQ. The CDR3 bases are TGCGCCAGCATCCCCAACAGGAATCAAGAGACCCAGTACTTC. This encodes CASIPNRNQETQYF.

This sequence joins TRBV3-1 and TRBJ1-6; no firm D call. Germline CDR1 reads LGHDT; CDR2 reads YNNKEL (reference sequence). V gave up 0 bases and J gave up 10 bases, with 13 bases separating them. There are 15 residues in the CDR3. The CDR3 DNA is TGTGCCAGCAGCCAAGATGAGGGTATTGGATCACCCCTCCACTTT. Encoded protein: CASSQDEGIGSPLHF. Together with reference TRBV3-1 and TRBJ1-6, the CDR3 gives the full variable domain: DTAVSQTPKYLVTQMGNDKSIKCEQNLGHDTMYWYKQDSKKFLKIMFSYNNKELIINETVPNRFSPKSPDKAHLNLHINSLELGDSAVYFCASSQDEGIGSPLHFGNGTRLTVT.

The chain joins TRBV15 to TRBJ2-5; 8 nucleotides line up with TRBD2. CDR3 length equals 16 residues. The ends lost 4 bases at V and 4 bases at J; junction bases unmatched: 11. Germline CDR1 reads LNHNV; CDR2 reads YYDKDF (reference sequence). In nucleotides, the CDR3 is TGTGCCACCAGCACGCGACTAGCGACGCCACCAGAGACCCAGTACTTC. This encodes CATSTRLATPPETQYF.

For the CDR3, the DNA is TGTGCCAGCAGTTATACGGGATTGGGTGAAAAACTGTTTTTT. Residues: CASSYTGLGEKLFF. This rearrangement joins TRBV12-3 or TRBV12-4 to TRBJ1-4; D remains unclear. Trimming removed 4 bases from V and 7 bases from J, with 13 bases in between. The CDR3 is 14 amino acids.

CDR3 sequence: CASSLASAAYEQYF. DNA of the CDR3: TGTGCCAGCAGCTTGGCCTCGGCGGCCTACGAGCAGTACTTC. V usage is TRBV5-6 and J usage is TRBJ2-7, with D hard to call. V lost 0 bases to trimming and J lost 2 bases, with 9 bases between them. This CDR3 is built from 14 residues. From germline, CDR1 is SGHDT and CDR2 YYEEEE. The full variable domain, completed using reference TRBV5-6 and TRBJ2-7, is DAGVTQSPTHLIKTRGQQVTLRCSPKSGHDTVSWYQQALGQGPQFIFQYYEEEERQRGNFPDRFSGHQFPNYSSELNVNALLLGDSALYLCASSLASAAYEQYFGPGTRLTVT.

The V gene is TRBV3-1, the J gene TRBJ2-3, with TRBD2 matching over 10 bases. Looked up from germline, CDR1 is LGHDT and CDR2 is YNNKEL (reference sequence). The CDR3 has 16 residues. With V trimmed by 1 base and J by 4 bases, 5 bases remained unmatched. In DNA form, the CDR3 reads TGTGCCAGCAGCCAAGGAGGACTAGCGGTTTCAGATACGCAGTATTTT. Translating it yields CASSQGGLAVSDTQYF.

The CDR3: CASSEGVTGTYEQYF. For the CDR3, the DNA is TGTGCCAGCAGTGAGGGGGTGACAGGGACCTACGAGCAGTACTTC. The chain recombines TRBV6-1 with TRBJ2-7, with 7 bases fitting TRBD1. The CDR3 length is 15 residues. CDR1 MNHNS and CDR2 SASEGT come from the germline V gene. V lost 3 bases, J lost 2 bases, and 7 bases stayed unmatched.

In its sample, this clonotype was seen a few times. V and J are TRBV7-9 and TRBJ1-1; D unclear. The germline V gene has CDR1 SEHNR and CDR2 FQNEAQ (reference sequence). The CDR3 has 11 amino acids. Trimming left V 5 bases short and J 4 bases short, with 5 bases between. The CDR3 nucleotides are TGTGCCAGCAGCCAGAGCACTGAAGCTTTCTTT. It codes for CASSQSTEAFF.

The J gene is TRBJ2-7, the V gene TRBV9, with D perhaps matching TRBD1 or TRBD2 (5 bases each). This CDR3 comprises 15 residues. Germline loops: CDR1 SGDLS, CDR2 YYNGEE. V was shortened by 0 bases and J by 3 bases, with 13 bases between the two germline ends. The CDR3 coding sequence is TGTGCCAGCAGCGTAGGGGAGAGGCAGGGCTACGAGCAGTACTTC. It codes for CASSVGERQGYEQYF.

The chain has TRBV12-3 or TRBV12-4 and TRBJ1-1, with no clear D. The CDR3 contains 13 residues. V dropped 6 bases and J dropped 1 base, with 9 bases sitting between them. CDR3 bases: TGTGCCAGCAGCCTGATCAGGAACACTGAAGCTTTCTTT. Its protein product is CASSLIRNTEAFF.

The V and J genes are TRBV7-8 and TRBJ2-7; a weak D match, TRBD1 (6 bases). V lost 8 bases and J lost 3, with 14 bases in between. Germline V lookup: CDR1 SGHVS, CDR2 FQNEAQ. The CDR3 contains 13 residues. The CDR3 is CASGTGWGYEQYF. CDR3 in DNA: TGTGCCAGCGGAACAGGGTGGGGCTACGAGCAGTACTTC.

CDR3 loop: CSAGRRETGELFF. CDR3 coding DNA: TGCAGTGCTGGACGGAGGGAGACCGGGGAGCTGTTTTTT. The chain employs TRBV20-1 and TRBJ2-2; weak D call: TRBD2 (6 bases). The CDR3 is made up of 13 amino acids. Trimming removed 5 bases from V and 5 bases from J, with 12 bases in between. The germline CDR1 and CDR2 sequences are DFQATT and SNEGSKA (reference sequence).

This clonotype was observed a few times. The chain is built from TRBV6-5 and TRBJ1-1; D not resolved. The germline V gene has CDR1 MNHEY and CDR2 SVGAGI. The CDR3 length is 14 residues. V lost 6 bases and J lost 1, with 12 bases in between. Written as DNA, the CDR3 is TGTGCCAGCAGCTCCCGGACTGGGAACACTGAAGCTTTCTTT. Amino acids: CASSSRTGNTEAFF.

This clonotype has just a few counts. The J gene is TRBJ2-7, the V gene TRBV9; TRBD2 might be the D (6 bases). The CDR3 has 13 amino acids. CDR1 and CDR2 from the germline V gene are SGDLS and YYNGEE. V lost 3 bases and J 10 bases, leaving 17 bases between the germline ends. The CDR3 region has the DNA TGTGCCAGCAGCGCCACCCAATCGGGGGATCAGTACTTC. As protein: CASSATQSGDQYF. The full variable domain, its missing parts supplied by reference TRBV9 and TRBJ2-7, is DSGVTQTPKHLITATGQRVTLRCSPRSGDLSVYWYQQSLDQGLQFLIQYYNGEERAKGNILERFSAQQFPDLHSELNLSSLELGDSALYFCASSATQSGDQYFGPGTRLTVT.

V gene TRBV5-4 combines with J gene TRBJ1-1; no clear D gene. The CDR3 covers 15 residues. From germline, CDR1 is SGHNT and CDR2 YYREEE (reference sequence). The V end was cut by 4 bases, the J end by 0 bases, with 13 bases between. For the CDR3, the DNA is TGTGCCAGCAGCCGCCCCGGGTCCATGAACACTGAAGCTTTCTTT. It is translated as CASSRPGSMNTEAFF.

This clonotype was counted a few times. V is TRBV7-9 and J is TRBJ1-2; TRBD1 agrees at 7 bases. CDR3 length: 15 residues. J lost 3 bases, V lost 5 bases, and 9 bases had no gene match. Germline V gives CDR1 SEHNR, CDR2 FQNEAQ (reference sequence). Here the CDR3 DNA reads TGTGCCAGCAGCGCCTCCGGGACAGTTCACTATGGCTACACCTTC. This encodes CASSASGTVHYGYTF.